The 29 T cell receptor beta chains below all came from one sample that was sequenced in a study of neurological immune-mediated disorders. The time point denotes: longitudinal time-point 3. TCRdb fed the 5' RACE reads into MiXCR, producing one record per CDR3 protein. The data show tens of thousands of distinct CDR3 sequences, 4.3% seen once. Sequenced: PBMCs. These receptors were collected from a woman between 55 and 75 years old with multiple sclerosis.

The gene calls are TRBV28 and TRBJ2-7, with 9 bases identical to TRBD1. The CDR3 covers 14 residues. V was clipped by 5 bases and J by 3 bases; unmatched bases: 5. The germline gives CDR1 MDHEN, CDR2 SYDVKM. CDR3 DNA sequence: TGTGCCAGCAGTCGGACAGGGGTTCTCTACGAGCAGTACTTC. Translation: CASSRTGVLYEQYF.

This clonotype has at least ten counts. The rearrangement uses TRBV5-5 and TRBJ2-3; 7 positions match TRBD1. The V segment lost 5 bases and the J segment 3 bases; nucleotides outside the gene matches: 6. Germline CDR1 is SGHKS and CDR2 is YYEKEE (reference sequence). The CDR3 is made up of 14 amino acids. CDR3 loop: CASSRSGGTDTQYF. The CDR3 bases are TGTGCCAGCAGTCGATCAGGGGGAACAGATACGCAGTATTTT.

This clonotype occurred many times. The V and J genes are TRBV5-1 and TRBJ2-5, with D hard to call. The CDR3 is 13 amino acids. The germline CDR1 and CDR2 sequences are SGHRS and YFSETQ. The germline V and J ends were trimmed by 5 bases and 2 bases, with 10 bases remaining between them. The CDR3 nucleotides read TGCGCCAGCAGGGAGCCGAGTCAAGAGACCCAGTACTTC. It codes for CASREPSQETQYF.

Ten or more counts support this clonotype. The V call is TRBV20-1, the J call TRBJ1-6; D call uncertain. The CDR3 runs 16 residues. CDR1 and CDR2 (germline): DFQATT, SNEGSKA (reference sequence). Trimming cost V 2 bases and J 8 bases, with 19 bases left between them. The CDR3 region is CSARNIGGIWDSPLHF. CDR3 coding DNA: TGCAGTGCTAGAAATATAGGCGGGATATGGGATTCACCCCTCCACTTT.

There are many counts of this clonotype. The chain uses TRBV4-1 and TRBJ1-1, with TRBD1 identical over 8 bases. The germline gives CDR1 MGHRA, CDR2 YSYEKL. CDR3 length equals 14 residues. With 3 bases clipped from V and 5 bases from J, the junction kept 5 bases outside the gene matches. CDR3 DNA sequence: TGCGCCAGCAGCCACCGACAGGGGTGGACTGAAGCTTTCTTT. Translated, it gives CASSHRQGWTEAFF.

Ten or more counts support this clonotype. V gene TRBV6-5 combines with J gene TRBJ2-1; TRBD2 agrees at 13 bases. The CDR3 consists of 15 residues. Germline CDR1 and CDR2: MNHEY and SVGAGI. J gave up 7 bases and V 4 bases, and 4 bases lay outside the gene matches. CDR3 sequence (DNA): TGTGCCAGCAGTTTCAAGACTAGCGGGGGGAATGAGCAGTTCTTC. It encodes CASSFKTSGGNEQFF.

This clonotype was observed at least ten times. This rearrangement joins TRBV20-1 to TRBJ2-7; 8 bases map to TRBD1. The V segment lost 0 bases and the J segment 6 bases; nucleotides outside the gene matches: 13. CDR3 length equals 16 residues. Per the germline V gene, CDR1 is DFQATT and CDR2 is SNEGSKA (reference sequence). The CDR3, as DNA: TGCAGTGCTAGAGATTGGGCGGACAGGGATGGTGGCGAGCAGTACTTC. Protein: CSARDWADRDGGEQYF.

In this sample, this clonotype turned up many times. This chain links TRBV5-4 with TRBJ1-6; D remains unclear. The CDR3 sequence is 12 residues long. V was trimmed by 4 bases and J by 7 bases, leaving 6 bases between them. Germline V gene sequence: CDR1 SGHNT, CDR2 YYREEE (reference sequence). The CDR3 sequence: CASSPRNSPLHF. For the CDR3, the DNA is TGTGCCAGCAGCCCCCGGAATTCACCCCTCCACTTT.

This clonotype has a count of ten or more. This chain uses TRBV7-9 with TRBJ2-5, with a possible D match to TRBD1 (5 bases). V lost 0 bases to trimming and J lost 5 bases, with 10 bases between them. This CDR3 is 14 amino acids long. CDR1 is SEHNR, CDR2 FQNEAQ, per germline (reference sequence). The CDR3 DNA reads TGTGCCAGCAGCTTAGCAGGGGCCGGGGAGACCCAGTACTTC. Protein sequence: CASSLAGAGETQYF.

This clonotype was observed many times. The gene calls are TRBV10-3 and TRBJ2-4, with 13 bases that match TRBD2. The CDR3 contains 18 residues. Germline V gene data show CDR1 as ENHRY and CDR2 as SYGVKD. V shed 8 bases and J 0 bases; nucleotides not matched to a gene: 10. CDR3 region: CAISPGLAGSLAKNIQYF. Here the CDR3 DNA reads TGTGCCATCTCCCCGGGACTAGCGGGATCCTTAGCCAAAAACATTCAGTACTTC.

This clonotype was seen many times. The chain recombines TRBV28 with TRBJ2-7, with TRBD1 as a possible D gene (6 bases). This CDR3 has 15 amino acids. Trimming took off 5 bases at V and 7 bases at J, with 21 bases between the two ends. The germline CDR1 and CDR2 sequences are MDHEN and SYDVKM. CDR3 region: CASSQPGQKTGEQYF. CDR3 nucleotides: TGTGCCAGCAGTCAGCCGGGACAAAAAACGGGGGAGCAGTACTTC.

This clonotype was counted many times. The rearrangement links TRBV6-4 to TRBJ2-5; the match to TRBD1 covers 7 bases. The CDR3 is 14 residues long. Trimming took 6 bases from V and 2 from J; bases not matched to a gene: 6. CDR1 and CDR2 from the germline V gene are MRHNA and SNTAGT. The DNA for the CDR3 is TGTGCCAGCAGCCCTACAGGGGAGCAAGAGACCCAGTACTTC. It encodes CASSPTGEQETQYF.

This clonotype was detected ten times or more. The gene calls are TRBV25-1 and TRBJ1-2; the match to TRBD1 covers 7 bases. In germline, CDR1 is MGHDK, CDR2 SYGVNS. The CDR3 is 15 amino acids. With V trimmed by 5 bases and J by 2 bases, 8 bases remained unmatched. CDR3 loop: CASSPATTGNYGYTF. In nucleotides, the CDR3 is TGTGCCAGCAGTCCCGCCACGACAGGGAACTATGGCTACACCTTC.

There are many counts of this clonotype. V gene TRBV2 combines with J gene TRBJ2-2, with D perhaps TRBD1 (6 bases). V gave up 7 bases and J gave up 6 bases, with 15 bases separating them. The CDR3 sequence is 14 residues long. Germline CDR1 is SNHLY and CDR2 is FYNNEI. Here the CDR3 DNA reads TGTGCCAGCATCACTACAGGGAATCCCGGGGAGCTGTTTTTT. It is translated as CASITTGNPGELFF.

This clonotype came up many times. The chain combines TRBV5-1 with TRBJ1-1, with D hard to call. CDR3 length: 13 residues. CDR1 is SGHRS and CDR2 is YFSETQ in the germline V gene. V was clipped by 0 bases and J by 10 bases, with 13 bases between them. CDR3 in amino acids: CASSLEGLTVAFF. DNA for the CDR3: TGCGCCAGCAGCTTGGAGGGTCTTACAGTAGCTTTCTTT.

Many counts were recorded for this clonotype. The genes are TRBV12-3 or TRBV12-4 and TRBJ1-1; 7 nucleotides agree with TRBD1. CDR3 length: 14 residues. V trimming: 2 bases; J trimming: 1 base; junction bases outside the gene matches: 1. For the CDR3, the DNA is TGTGCCAGCAGTTTATACAGGGGGAACACTGAAGCTTTCTTT. The encoded protein is CASSLYRGNTEAFF.

This clonotype was counted ten times or more. The chain carries TRBV20-1 and TRBJ2-2, with D perhaps matching TRBD2 (5 bases). The CDR3 extends over 15 amino acids. Germline V gene sequence: CDR1 DFQATT, CDR2 SNEGSKA (reference sequence). Trimming pared 6 bases from V and 2 bases from J, leaving 16 bases between. The CDR3 sequence is CSAPLRGRNTGELFF. The CDR3 DNA follows: TGCAGTGCCCCCCTCCGGGGTAGAAACACCGGGGAGCTGTTTTTT.

This clonotype came up many times. The chain combines TRBV12-3 or TRBV12-4 with TRBJ1-1; unclear D gene. CDR3 size: 17 residues. With 2 bases removed from V and 1 base from J, the gap between germline ends came to 17 bases. In DNA, the CDR3 is TGTGCCAGCAGTTTAAAATATAGGACCGGCGGGAACACTGAAGCTTTCTTT. Its protein product is CASSLKYRTGGNTEAFF.

This clonotype was observed many times. The rearrangement links TRBV7-2 to TRBJ2-1, with D hard to call. The CDR3 totals 12 residues. From germline, CDR1 is SGHTA and CDR2 FQGNSA. Trimming took off 1 base at V and 10 bases at J, with 8 bases between the two ends. The CDR3 DNA follows: TGTGCCAGCAGCTTAGTAGGGTGGGAGCAGTTCTTC. Protein sequence: CASSLVGWEQFF.

Many counts were recorded for this clonotype. The CDR3 DNA reads as TGTGCCAGCAGCGTGGGACCTACCGCGGGAAACACCATATATTTT. As protein: CASSVGPTAGNTIYF. The rearrangement joins TRBV7-2 to TRBJ1-3; D is possibly TRBD1 (5 bases). This CDR3 contains 15 residues. From germline, CDR1 is SGHTA and CDR2 FQGNSA. Trimming stripped 5 bases from V and 4 bases from J, with 15 bases between.

Ten or more counts support this clonotype. The V call is TRBV3-1, the J call TRBJ1-2; TRBD1 matches 9 bases. Per the germline V gene, CDR1 is LGHDT and CDR2 is YNNKEL (reference sequence). CDR3 size: 15 residues. The V and J ends lost 0 bases and 7 bases, in that order; junction bases with no gene match: 6. The CDR3 here is CASSQEGQGNRGYTF. The CDR3 nucleotides read TGTGCCAGCAGCCAAGAGGGACAGGGCAATCGTGGCTACACCTTC.

The sample holds many counts of this clonotype. V gene TRBV27 combines with J gene TRBJ2-7; 11 positions agree with TRBD1. Germline V lookup: CDR1 MNHEY, CDR2 SMNVEV (reference sequence). The V and J ends lost 2 bases and 9 bases, in that order; junction bases with no gene match: 3. The CDR3 has 13 amino acids. As DNA, the CDR3 is TGTGCCAGCAGTTTAGGCGGGACAGGGGGGCAGTACTTC. This translates into CASSLGGTGGQYF.

This clonotype came up many times. CDR3 loop: CASSHRGTNEKLFF. DNA of the CDR3: TGTGCCAGCAGCCACAGGGGGACTAATGAAAAACTGTTTTTT. The chain couples TRBV6-1 to TRBJ1-4, with 8 bases that match TRBD1. The length of the CDR3 is 14 residues. The V gene end was trimmed by 6 bases and the J gene end by 2 bases; junction bases not matched to a gene: 2. From germline, CDR1 is MNHNS and CDR2 SASEGT.

This clonotype was seen many times. This may be a read error: a much more frequent sequence differs by one nucleotide. The chain combines TRBV7-6 with TRBJ2-7, with D possibly being TRBD1 (5 bases). Per the germline V gene, CDR1 is SGHVS and CDR2 is FNYEAQ. This CDR3 region has 15 residues. The CDR3 coding sequence is TGTGTCAGCAGCTTAGCTCAGGACAACTCCTACGAGCAGTACTTC. Protein sequence: CVSSLAQDNSYEQYF. Full variable domain (rest looked up from reference TRBV7-6 and TRBJ2-7): GAGVSQSPRYKVTKRGQDVALRCDPISGHVSLYWYRQALGQGPEFLTYFNYEAQQDKSGLPNDRFSAERPEGSISTLTIQRTEQRDSAMYRCVSSLAQDNSYEQYFGPGTRLTVT.

In this sample, this clonotype turned up many times. The chain is built from TRBV5-5 and TRBJ2-3; D unresolved. From germline, CDR1 is SGHKS and CDR2 YYEKEE (reference sequence). The V end was cut by 2 bases, the J end by 0 bases, with 10 bases between. The CDR3 is 15 residues long. DNA of the CDR3: TGTGCCAGCAGCTTTGGACCCGGTAGCACAGATACGCAGTATTTT. This translates into CASSFGPGSTDTQYF.

In its sample, this clonotype was seen many times. This chain uses TRBV4-1 with TRBJ2-7; the match to TRBD1 covers 7 bases. CDR1 and CDR2 (germline): MGHRA, YSYEKL. The CDR3 length is 16 residues. J lost 1 base, V lost 2 bases, and 8 bases had no gene match. This chain's CDR3 is CASSQPDTDRSYEQYF. The CDR3 nucleotides read TGCGCCAGCAGCCAACCAGACACGGACAGGTCCTACGAGCAGTACTTC.

As concerns this clonotype: Just one base apart from a much larger clone, this may be a read error. V usage is TRBV5-1 and J usage is TRBJ1-1; D is uncertain. Germline V gene sequence: CDR1 SGHRS, CDR2 YFSETQ. CDR3 length: 13 residues. Trimming cost V 6 bases and J 0 bases, with 9 bases left between them. The DNA for the CDR3 is TGCGCCAGCATCCCAGATATGAACACTGAAGCTTTCTTT. Translating gives CASIPDMNTEAFF.

The J gene is TRBJ1-1, the V gene TRBV14; weak D call: TRBD1 (5 bases). CDR1 SGHDN and CDR2 FVKESK come from the germline V gene. CDR3 length equals 14 residues. The V end was cut by 7 bases, the J end by 1 base, with 13 bases between. The CDR3: CASTRGVPNTEAFF. The DNA for the CDR3 is TGTGCCAGCACGAGAGGGGTCCCGAACACTGAAGCTTTCTTT.

This clonotype was found many times. V and J are TRBV7-8 and TRBJ2-1; D gene uncertain. Trimming pared 4 bases from V and 0 bases from J, leaving 10 bases between. This CDR3 is built from 15 residues. Germline loops: CDR1 SGHVS, CDR2 FQNEAQ. CDR3: CASSSQSSSYNEQFF. The CDR3 DNA reads as TGTGCCAGCAGCTCACAATCAAGCTCCTACAATGAGCAGTTCTTC.